This passage covers 11 T cell receptor beta chains from one sample sequenced in a study of blood T cell repertoires in COVID-19. Profiled with immunoSEQ multiplex PCR; TCRdb holds only in-frame clones, not every one. The table includes roughly 120,000 clones, over 85% detected once. Source material: peripheral blood. The receptors derive from a man aged 55 to 70 with COVID-19, enrolled during active disease.

The chain joins TRBV19 to TRBJ1-2; a possible D gene is TRBD1 (6 bases). This CDR3 comprises 13 residues. From germline, CDR1 is LNHDA and CDR2 SQIVND (reference sequence). V lost 7 bases and J 7 bases, leaving 16 bases between the germline ends. CDR3 loop: CASNPGRGSGYTF. The DNA for the CDR3 is TGTGCCAGTAACCCCGGCAGGGGAAGTGGCTACACCTTC.

The chain employs TRBV18 and TRBJ1-5, with D possibly TRBD1 on 6 matching bases. The CDR3 has 17 residues. V lost 4 bases, J lost 7 bases, and 23 bases lay in between. CDR1 is KGHSH and CDR2 is LQKENI in the germline V gene. CDR3 DNA sequence: TGTGCCAGCTCACTCCTCCCGCCACAGGGTACGGCCCAGCCCCAGCATTTT. This encodes CASSLLPPQGTAQPQHF.

This chain connects TRBV12-3 or TRBV12-4 to TRBJ1-1; tentative D call: TRBD1 (6 bases). The V end was cut by 4 bases, the J end by 2 bases, with 8 bases between. The CDR3 contains 13 residues. The CDR3 loop is CASSYRANTEAFF. CDR3 in DNA: TGTGCCAGCAGTTACAGGGCCAACACTGAAGCTTTCTTT.

This chain joins TRBV24-1 and TRBJ2-5; 9 positions agree with TRBD2. Losses at the gene ends were 4 bases for V and 6 bases for J; bases not matched to a gene: 11. The CDR3 has 16 residues. The V gene's germline CDR1 is KGHDR and CDR2 SFDVKD. DNA of the CDR3: TGTGCCACCAGTGACGCCTCTCGTAGCGGGAGACAGACCCAGTACTTC. The encoded protein is CATSDASRSGRQTQYF.

The V and J genes are TRBV7-3 and TRBJ2-7; tentatively, D is TRBD2 (5 bases). The V and J ends lost 3 bases and 0 bases respectively, with 18 bases between them. This CDR3 has 17 residues. Germline V gene data show CDR1 as SGHTA and CDR2 as FQGTGA. CDR3 amino acids: CASSFSALLGSSYEQYF. The DNA of the CDR3 is TGTGCCAGCAGCTTTTCGGCCCTTTTGGGGAGCTCCTACGAGCAGTACTTC.

This chain connects TRBV5-1 to TRBJ1-2, with 7 positions matching TRBD1. V was pared by 4 bases and J by 8 bases, with 11 bases of the junction left unmatched. This CDR3 has 14 residues. From germline, CDR1 is SGHRS and CDR2 YFSETQ. CDR3 nucleotide sequence: TGCGCCAGCAGCCTCTCACAGGGGCCAACAGGCTACACCTTC. It yields the protein CASSLSQGPTGYTF.

V and J are TRBV19 and TRBJ2-5; the match to TRBD1 covers 12 bases. V shed 3 bases, J shed 4 bases, and the junction held 3 bases outside the gene matches. The CDR3 spans 15 residues. Germline V gives CDR1 LNHDA, CDR2 SQIVND (reference sequence). This chain's CDR3 is CASSMGTGGGETQYF. The CDR3 DNA follows: TGTGCCAGTAGTATGGGGACAGGGGGCGGAGAGACCCAGTACTTC. Complete variable domain (other parts from reference TRBV19 and TRBJ2-5): DGGITQSPKYLFRKEGQNVTLSCEQNLNHDAMYWYRQDPGQGLRLIYYSQIVNDFQKGDIAEGYSVSREKKESFPLTVTSAQKNPTAFYLCASSMGTGGGETQYFGPGTRLLVL.

The rearrangement uses TRBV28 and TRBJ1-4, with D hard to call. The length of the CDR3 is 10 residues. Germline CDR1 MDHEN, CDR2 SYDVKM. V lost 8 bases to trimming and J lost 12 bases, with 10 bases between them. The DNA of the CDR3 is TGTGCCAGCTACCGAGGAGAACTGTTTTTT. This codes for CASYRGELFF.

This chain connects TRBV5-1 to TRBJ2-7; 13 bases align to TRBD2. The CDR3 has 16 amino acids. The trim removed 4 bases at V and 3 bases at J, leaving 7 bases unmatched. Germline V gene sequence: CDR1 SGHRS, CDR2 YFSETQ. The CDR3 DNA is TGCGCCAGCAGCCTCCTCGGACTAGCGGGAGTCTACGAGCAGTACTTC. Amino acid sequence: CASSLLGLAGVYEQYF.

The rearrangement joins TRBV4-3 to TRBJ2-4; 8 bases match TRBD2. V trimming: 0 bases; J trimming: 2 bases; junction bases outside the gene matches: 9. Germline assignment: CDR1 LGHNA and CDR2 YSLEER. This CDR3 has 18 residues. CDR3 residues: CASSQDRAGGETKNIQYF. CDR3 coding DNA: TGCGCCAGCAGCCAAGATCGCGCGGGAGGAGAGACCAAAAACATTCAGTACTTC.

The CDR3 sequence: CATSDTGTSGRGTDTQYF. As DNA, the CDR3 is TGTGCCACCAGTGATACCGGGACTAGCGGGAGGGGCACAGATACGCAGTATTTT. This chain joins TRBV24-1 and TRBJ2-3; 16 bases are a match to TRBD2. CDR1 and CDR2 from the germline V gene are KGHDR and SFDVKD. This CDR3 is 18 amino acids long. The J segment lost 1 base and the V segment lost 3 bases, leaving 3 bases of the junction unmatched.